This paragraph covers one T cell receptor beta chain sequence. A junction boundary mismatches the germline segment, possibly from a read error. This sample's RNA came from whole unsorted tissue. The data originate from a study of tumor and adjacent non-tumor tissue in lung cancer. A modified ARM-PCR protocol with three rounds of nested PCR amplified TCRbeta. TCRdb reprocessed the multiplex PCR reads via MiXCR and lists one record per CDR3 protein. This table holds fewer than 80,000 distinct CDR3 sequences, approximately 71% found once. This CDR3 contains 16 residues. Germline CDR1 reads DFQATT; CDR2 reads SNEGSKA (reference sequence).

This clonotype was obtained from a woman in her sixties or seventies with non-small cell lung cancer. V usage is TRBV20-1 and J usage is TRBJ2-3, with 9 nucleotides matching TRBD2. Sequencing was performed on lung tumor tissue. The CDR3 DNA sequence: TGCAGTGTTATAGCGGGAGAGGGAGGCGGCACAGATAGGCAGTATTTT. This encodes CSVIAGEGGGTDRQYF.